The rows below give T cell receptor beta chains drawn from one sample of a study of OX40 agonist ivuxolimab in advanced cancers. Profiling relied on immunoSEQ multiplex PCR, and the TCRdb table lists in-frame clones only, not all of them. The sample contains 45,000 to 65,000 clones, 80% to 85% of which appear only once. Sequences were derived from CD4+ or CD8+ T cells sorted from blood, sampled in a trial of the OX40 agonist ivuxolimab. Receptor source: an adult with an advanced solid tumor such as melanoma, head and neck, liver or kidney cancer. The CDR3 runs from the conserved cysteine through the conserved F or W. A D gene is named only where the DNA matches it firmly. The size of a clone is reported for some rows only, either as once, few or many, or as a class for expanded clones.

d_call,v_call,j_call,clone_size,cdr3_nt,cdr3_aa
.,TRBV5-4,TRBJ2-7,.,TGTGCCAGCAGCTTGCTAGGGCGCTACGAGCAGTACTTC,CASSLLGRYEQYF
TRBD2,TRBV13,TRBJ2-6,.,TGTGCCAGCAGCTTAGAAGCGGGGGGCTCTGGGGCCAACGTCCTGACTTTC,CASSLEAGGSGANVLTF
.,TRBV4-3,TRBJ2-2,.,TGCGCCAGCAGCCAGGACTTAGACGGGGAGCTGTTTTTT,CASSQDLDGELFF
.,TRBV11-3,TRBJ1-6,.,TGTGCCAGCAGCTTAGGGGTAGGGGGTAATTCACCCCTCCACTTT,CASSLGVGGNSPLHF
.,TRBV2,TRBJ1-6,.,TGTGCCAGCAGTGGCCCACAGGGCTCACCCCTCCACTTT,CASSGPQGSPLHF
.,TRBV2,TRBJ2-5,.,TGTGCCAGCAGCGACCCGGGACACCCGTACTTC,CASSDPGHPYF
.,TRBV18,TRBJ2-5,.,TGTGCCAGCTCACCCACAGCGTACCAAGAGACCCAGTACTTC,CASSPTAYQETQYF
TRBD1,TRBV7-9,TRBJ2-2,.,TGTGCCAGCAGCTTTCCGGGACAGGGGGCCGTCGGGGAGCTGTTTTTT,CASSFPGQGAVGELFF
.,TRBV19,TRBJ2-3,.,TGTGCCAGTAGTATGAGCGCAGATACGCAGTATTTT,CASSMSADTQYF
.,TRBV7-2,TRBJ1-6,few,TGTGCCAGCAGCTCCACCACGTCGGGGGCGGGTAATTCACCCCTCCACTTT,CASSSTTSGAGNSPLHF
.,TRBV4-3,TRBJ2-3,.,TGCGCCAGCAGCCCAGGACAGAATCTGCCCAACACAGATACGCAGTATTTT,CASSPGQNLPNTDTQYF
TRBD1,TRBV14,TRBJ1-1,.,TGTGCCAGCAGCCAAGTACCCCTGGGCAGGGGGCCGTCGGGCACTGAAGCTTTCTTT,CASSQVPLGRGPSGTEAFF
.,TRBV6-5,TRBJ1-6,few,TGTGCCAGCAGTCGGGGCCCCCAGCCCGATTCACCCCTCCACTTT,CASSRGPQPDSPLHF
.,TRBV15,TRBJ1-2,.,TGTGCCACCAGCAGAGGTTCGGGGTACAGGGAAGGTGGCTACACCTTC,CATSRGSGYREGGYTF
TRBD1,TRBV5-1,TRBJ2-7,.,TGCGCCAGCAGCTTGGGGGACAGGGACGGCGAGCAGTACTTC,CASSLGDRDGEQYF
TRBD1,TRBV2,TRBJ2-4,.,TGTGCCAGCAGTCACTACCCCGGGACAGGGATACTAGCCAAAAACATTCAGTACTTC,CASSHYPGTGILAKNIQYF
TRBD1,TRBV6-6,TRBJ2-2,.,TGTGCCAGCAGTTACTCGATGGGGACAGGGGCCGGGGAGCTGTTTTTT,CASSYSMGTGAGELFF
TRBD1,TRBV9,TRBJ2-7,once,TGTGCCAGCAGCGTAGGGCCAGGGGGCTACGAGCAGTACTTC,CASSVGPGGYEQYF
.,TRBV28,TRBJ1-2,once,TGTGCCAGCAGTCCCCCGACAAACTACCTCCCCACCTTC,CASSPPTNYLPTF
TRBD1,TRBV29-1,TRBJ2-2,.,TGCAGCGTGACAGGGGGCGCGAGCGCCGGGGAGCTGTTTTTT,CSVTGGASAGELFF
.,TRBV7-6,TRBJ1-1,.,TGTGCCAGCAGCTTAGCCGAGGCCCCCGGGGGGGGGACTGAAGCTTTCTTT,CASSLAEAPGGGTEAFF
.,TRBV6-7,TRBJ1-1,.,TGTGCCAGCAGTTTATACGTCTATCCAGGGGTAGGGGCTGAAGCTTTCTTT,CASSLYVYPGVGAEAFF
.,TRBV6-5,TRBJ1-1,.,TGTGCCAGCAGTTACTCTGGCCAGCTGAACGACGGAGCTTTCTTT,CASSYSGQLNDGAFF
TRBD1,TRBV5-1,TRBJ1-4,.,TGCGCCAGCAGCGAACAGACAGGGGGCCGTGAAAAACTGTTTTTT,CASSEQTGGREKLFF
.,TRBV7-9,TRBJ1-1,.,TGTGCCAGCAGCGTGCTTACTGAAGCTTTCTTT,CASSVLTEAFF
TRBD2,TRBV13,TRBJ2-3,.,TGTGCCAGCACTCGGACTAGCGGGGGCACAGATACGCAGTATTTT,CASTRTSGGTDTQYF